This T cell receptor (beta chain) is drawn from a study of response to subunit inactivated influenza vaccine. Per the germline V gene, CDR1 is ENHRY and CDR2 is SYGVKD. The V end was cut by 7 bases, the J end by 1 base, with 9 bases between. CDR3 length equals 13 residues. TCRdb analysed the RT-PCR reads with MiXCR anew, one entry per CDR3 protein. The sample shows more than 150,000 distinct CDR3 sequences, around a tenth of them seen only once. Overall study findings and caveats: New T cells are recruited in small numbers by each seasonal influenza vaccination, according to the authors' suggestion.

Worth noting for this clonotype: As yet, its antigen is unknown.

The sequencing here drew on non-naive T cells sorted from PBMCs, taken on the day of vaccination. J is TRBJ2-3 and V is TRBV10-3, with TRBD2 as a possible D gene (6 bases). This clonotype originated in a man aged 45-65 years who received an inactivated influenza vaccine. Here the CDR3 reads CAIKGTGTDTQYF. The CDR3 nucleotides are TGTGCCATCAAAGGGACTGGCACAGATACGCAGTATTTT.